This TCR beta chain was profiled in a study of T cell responses to AZD1222 COVID-19 vaccine. Study findings and constraints: Only five to seven AZD1222 recipients were seropositive at baseline. Donors were chiefly white British, with a greater number of females, and clonal diversity was perhaps underestimated. Nearly half of spike-specific TCRs reportedly go after variant regions that carry no mutations.

This CDR3 spans 16 amino acids. CDR1 and CDR2 from the germline V gene are SGHTA and FQGTGA. The trim removed 2 bases at V and 2 bases at J, leaving 8 bases unmatched. Concerning this clone: Antigen specificity is unknown.

Using immunoSEQ multiplex PCR, the repertoire was profiled, and TCRdb retains in-frame clones only, with some absent. The repertoire holds some 150,000 clones, around nine tenths seen once, with 6.9% in the top ten. V is TRBV7-3 and J is TRBJ1-1, with 7 bases lining up with TRBD1. This receptor was identified in an adult who had recovered from COVID-19. The sample in question was peripheral blood, obtained after recovery from COVID-19. The CDR3 is CASSLAPGQPNTEAFF. CDR3 coding DNA: TGTGCCAGCAGCTTAGCCCCGGGACAGCCTAACACTGAAGCTTTCTTT. The whole variable domain, filled in from reference TRBV7-3 and TRBJ1-1, reads GAGVSQTPSNKVTEKGKYVELRCDPISGHTALYWYRQSLGQGPEFLIYFQGTGAADDSGLPNDRFFAVRPEGSVSTLKIQRTERGDSAVYLCASSLAPGQPNTEAFFGQGTRLTVV.